These 6 T cell receptor beta chains were all obtained from the same sample, sequenced in a study of T cell responses to AZD1222 COVID-19 vaccine. Profiling relied on immunoSEQ multiplex PCR, and the TCRdb table lists in-frame clones only, not all of them. The repertoire includes about 86,000 clones, approximately 90% of them detected once, and approximately 5% sits in the top ten. The input for sequencing was peripheral blood, taken 28 days after the second AZD1222 dose. These receptors all come from an adult who received the AZD1222 COVID-19 vaccine.

The rearrangement links TRBV30 to TRBJ2-3; the D gene is possibly TRBD2 (5 bases). This CDR3 is 13 amino acids long. V lost 3 bases and J lost 2, with 9 bases in between. Per the germline V gene, CDR1 is GTSNPN and CDR2 is SVGIG (reference sequence). This CDR3 reads CAWSWTVTDTQYF. DNA of the CDR3: TGTGCCTGGAGCTGGACTGTCACAGATACGCAGTATTTT.

This clone has just one count. The chain's CDR3 is CASSYSVSGPEAFF. DNA for the CDR3: TGTGCCAGCAGTTATTCTGTTAGTGGCCCTGAAGCTTTCTTT. The rearrangement joins TRBV6-5 to TRBJ1-1; D unclear. Trimming left V 3 bases short and J 6 bases short, with 14 bases between. CDR1 and CDR2 (germline): MNHEY, SVGAGI. The CDR3 loop spans 14 amino acids.

The gene calls are TRBV3-1 (or the pseudogene TRBV3-2) and TRBJ2-3, with 11 bases that match TRBD2. Germline V lookup: CDR1 LGHDT, CDR2 YNNKEL (reference sequence). With V trimmed by 7 bases and J by 6 bases, 6 bases remained unmatched. This CDR3 comprises 14 residues. The chain's CDR3 is CASKPSGGFDTQYF. The CDR3 nucleotides are TGTGCCAGCAAACCTAGCGGGGGGTTCGATACGCAGTATTTT.

The V call is TRBV11-1, the J call TRBJ2-3; D is undetermined. Per the germline V gene, CDR1 is SGHAT and CDR2 is FQDESV (reference sequence). V was pared by 8 bases and J by 10 bases, with 19 bases between. The CDR3 is 13 residues long. The CDR3 sequence is CASLSTPFGPQYF. DNA of the CDR3: TGTGCCAGCTTGTCGACTCCCTTCGGTCCGCAGTATTTT.

The chain has TRBV9 and TRBJ1-2; D remains ambiguous. V lost 0 bases, J lost 5 bases, and 14 bases lay in between. The germline CDR1 and CDR2 sequences are SGDLS and YYNGEE. This CDR3 is built from 15 residues. CDR3 in DNA: TGTGCCAGCAGCGTAGCCGCGGGAGAACTATATGGCTACACCTTC. This encodes CASSVAAGELYGYTF.

The chain joins TRBV5-1 to TRBJ2-3, with D perhaps assigned TRBD1 or TRBD2 (5 bases each). Looked up from germline, CDR1 is SGHRS and CDR2 is YFSETQ. This CDR3 comprises 13 residues. V was shortened by 3 bases and J by 5 bases, with 10 bases between the two germline ends. The CDR3 loop reads CASSSGRGDTQYF. In DNA form, the CDR3 reads TGCGCCAGCAGCTCGGGACGAGGAGATACGCAGTATTTT.